Below are 7 T cell receptor beta chains sequenced from a single sample in a study of blood T cell repertoires in COVID-19. Clones were read by immunoSEQ multiplex PCR, and TCRdb kept only the in-frame ones, dropping some. The table includes tens of thousands of clones, approximately 86% detected once. The sample comprised peripheral blood. The source of these receptors is a man aged 45-65 years with acute or convalescent COVID-19.

The chain combines TRBV9 with TRBJ2-1; 9 bases are a match to TRBD2. This CDR3 is 16 amino acids long. Unmatched junction bases numbered 9, after V lost 0 bases and J lost 8 bases. Germline assignment: CDR1 SGDLS and CDR2 YYNGEE. CDR3 amino acids: CASSVAPSGRLDEQFF. The CDR3 DNA reads TGTGCCAGCAGCGTAGCCCCCAGCGGGAGGTTGGATGAGCAGTTCTTC. Complete variable domain (other parts from reference TRBV9 and TRBJ2-1): DSGVTQTPKHLITATGQRVTLRCSPRSGDLSVYWYQQSLDQGLQFLIQYYNGEERAKGNILERFSAQQFPDLHSELNLSSLELGDSALYFCASSVAPSGRLDEQFFGPGTRLTVL.

CDR3 nucleotide sequence: TGCGCCAGCAGCACGCAGGGGCGATCAGCGGCGCAGACCCAGTACTTC. Amino acid sequence: CASSTQGRSAAQTQYF. The genes are TRBV5-1 and TRBJ2-5, with D tentatively TRBD1 (6 bases). The V end was cut by 4 bases, the J end by 6 bases, with 22 bases between. The CDR3 covers 16 residues. Looked up from germline, CDR1 is SGHRS and CDR2 is YFSETQ.

This chain links TRBV5-1 with TRBJ1-1; weak D call: TRBD1 (5 bases). V was clipped by 6 bases and J by 2 bases, with 11 bases between them. The germline V gene has CDR1 SGHRS and CDR2 YFSETQ. CDR3 length: 13 residues. The CDR3 DNA follows: TGCGCCAGCAACTATGACAGTAACACTGAAGCTTTCTTT. Its translation is CASNYDSNTEAFF.

About this clone: Different DNA sequences within this sample yield the same CDR3. The chain uses TRBV30 and TRBJ1-1; unclear D gene. The germline V and J ends were trimmed by 4 bases and 0 bases, with 9 bases remaining between them. CDR1 is GTSNPN and CDR2 is SVGIG in the germline V gene (reference sequence). The CDR3 totals 13 residues. In nucleotides, the CDR3 is TGTGCCTGGACGACTGGAATGAACACTGAAGCTTTCTTT. Its protein is CAWTTGMNTEAFF.

The J gene is TRBJ2-7, the V gene TRBV5-1; 7 nucleotides line up with TRBD1. Trimming cost V 5 bases and J 1 base; bases outside gene matches: 6. There are 14 residues in the CDR3. CDR1 is SGHRS and CDR2 is YFSETQ in the germline V gene. The CDR3, as DNA: TGCGCCAGCAGGGCCGGGACAGCTTCCTACGAGCAGTACTTC. Translated: CASRAGTASYEQYF.

This chain uses TRBV6-2 or TRBV6-3 with TRBJ2-7, with 8 bases lining up with TRBD2. V lost 4 bases to trimming and J lost 3 bases; unmatched junction nucleotides: 8. Germline V gene lookup returns CDR1 MNHEY and CDR2 SVGEGT. The CDR3 sequence is 15 residues long. The CDR3 DNA reads as TGTGCCAGCAGTTCCGCACGGGAGGGCCGCTACGAGCAGTACTTC. It specifies CASSSAREGRYEQYF.

DNA for the CDR3: TGTGCCAGCAGCTCCCCCGTCGGGAGGCCGGGTGAGCAGTTCTTC. Protein sequence: CASSSPVGRPGEQFF. This rearrangement joins TRBV11-3 to TRBJ2-1; the match to TRBD2 covers 7 bases. The germline V gene encodes CDR1 SGHNT and CDR2 YENEEA. This CDR3 comprises 15 residues. V lost 4 bases to trimming and J lost 9 bases; unmatched junction nucleotides: 12. Using reference TRBV11-3 and TRBJ2-1 for the parts outside the CDR3, the full variable domain is EAGVVQSPRYKIIEKKQPVAFWCNPISGHNTLYWYLQNLGQGPELLIRYENEEAVDDSQLPKDRFSAERLKGVDSTLKIQPAELGDSAVYLCASSSPVGRPGEQFFGPGTRLTVL.